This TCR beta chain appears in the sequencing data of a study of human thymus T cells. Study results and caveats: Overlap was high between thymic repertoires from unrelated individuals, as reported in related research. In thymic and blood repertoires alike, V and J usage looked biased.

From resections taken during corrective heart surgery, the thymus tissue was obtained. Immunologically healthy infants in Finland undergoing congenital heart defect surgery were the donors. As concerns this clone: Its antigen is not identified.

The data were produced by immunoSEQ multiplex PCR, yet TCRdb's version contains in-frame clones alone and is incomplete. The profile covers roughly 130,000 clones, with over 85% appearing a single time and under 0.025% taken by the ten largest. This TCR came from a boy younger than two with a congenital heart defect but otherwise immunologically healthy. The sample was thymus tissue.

Here the CDR3 reads CASSVGQGRYEQYF. The CDR3 DNA reads as TGCGCCAGCAGCGTTGGACAGGGCCGCTACGAGCAGTACTTC. The rearrangement links TRBV5-1 to TRBJ2-7; 8 bases agree with TRBD1. J was trimmed by 3 bases and V by 4 bases; bases with no gene match: 6. Per the germline V gene, CDR1 is SGHRS and CDR2 is YFSETQ. The CDR3 length is 14 residues.